This T cell receptor beta chain was identified in a study of cytotoxic CD8 clonotypes in ibrutinib-treated CLL. Study summary: Response specimens were obtained following a median treatment duration of approximately 11 months, with a range of 6 to 36.

Using immunoSEQ multiplex PCR, the repertoire was profiled, and TCRdb retains in-frame clones only, with some absent. The table lists about 200,000 clones, approximately 70% of them singletons. The germline V gene encodes CDR1 SGDLS and CDR2 YYNGEE. The CDR3 is 12 residues long. V dropped 3 bases and J dropped 12 bases, with 10 bases sitting between them. The TCR originated in a human donor with chronic lymphocytic leukemia. The chain employs TRBV9 and TRBJ2-6; possibly TRBD2 for D (6 bases). Sequences were derived from PBMCs, sampled after 12 months of ibrutinib treatment. The CDR3, as DNA: TGTGCCAGCAGCGGCCGGGACTTCGTCCTGACTTTC. Protein sequence: CASSGRDFVLTF.